This T cell receptor beta chain was recovered during a study of T cells expressing NK-cell markers. CDR1 is LGHNA, CDR2 YNFKEQ, per germline. The CDR3 has 16 amino acids. It was by 5'RACE template switching with UMIs that TCR beta cDNA was made. One entry per CDR3 protein, without DNA, is what TCRdb gives after re-calling the 5' RACE reads. The sample is made up of 150,000 to 200,000 distinct CDR3 sequences, and the top ten hold about 18% of it. The chain couples TRBV4-2 to TRBJ1-5; the D call from TCRdb, TRBD1, cannot be confirmed without DNA. This TCR came from a woman between 18 and 69 years old in good health. Sequencing input: blood T cells: a sorted CD56 or NKG2C T cell subset, CD4+ or CD8+ T cells, or bulk PBMC T cells (not recorded which). The CDR3 loop is CASSQDTGSMFQPQHF.